The entry that follows covers one TCR beta chain sequence. Using immunoSEQ multiplex PCR, the repertoire was profiled, and TCRdb retains in-frame clones only, with some absent. The sample gives some 87,000 clones, over 80% of which show up once; roughly 3% is in the top ten. This specimen belongs to a study of T cell changes during pregnancy in multiple sclerosis. The CDR3 has 13 amino acids. Germline loops: CDR1 MNHNY, CDR2 SVGAGI (reference sequence). The V and J ends lost 8 bases and 9 bases, in that order; junction bases with no gene match: 4. This receptor was identified in a female donor with multiple sclerosis, enrolled in a pregnancy study. The V call is TRBV6-6, the J call TRBJ2-1; 13 bases are shared with TRBD2. This material consisted of peripheral blood, taken in the first trimester of pregnancy. The CDR3 loop is CASDRLAGGEQFF. CDR3 bases: TGTGCCAGCGACCGACTAGCGGGAGGTGAGCAGTTCTTC.